Below are 27 T cell receptor beta chains sequenced from a single sample in a study of blood T cells in healthy people across ages. Primed by a sample-barcoded 5' primer and a J-beta primer mix, a second PCR proceeded for about 7 to 11 cycles. TCRdb re-called the 5' RACE reads with MiXCR, one entry per CDR3 protein. The sample holds hundreds of thousands of distinct CDR3 sequences, roughly three fifths seen once. Sequences were obtained from blood. Receptor source: a middle-aged man in good health.

V is TRBV20-1 and J is TRBJ2-3; D might be TRBD1 or TRBD2, each matching 7 bases. Trimming left V 7 bases short and J 3 bases short, with 17 bases between. Germline loops: CDR1 DFQATT, CDR2 SNEGSKA (reference sequence). CDR3 length: 14 residues. The CDR3 protein is CSVAGGVGTDTQYF. CDR3 DNA: TGCAGTGTGGCAGGGGGGGTTGGGACAGATACGCAGTATTTT.

The rearrangement uses TRBV5-1 and TRBJ2-4; 8 nucleotides match TRBD2. The CDR3 extends over 13 amino acids. The V and J ends lost 2 bases and 5 bases, in that order; junction bases with no gene match: 0. Germline CDR1 SGHRS, CDR2 YFSETQ. CDR3 residues: CASSLAGENIQYF. The CDR3 coding sequence is TGCGCCAGCAGCTTAGCGGGAGAAAACATTCAGTACTTC.

This clonotype was counted between two and nine times. The chain has TRBV7-2 and TRBJ2-1; 7 bases match TRBD2. The germline V gene has CDR1 SGHTA and CDR2 FQGNSA. The V gene end was trimmed by 5 bases and the J gene end by 2 bases; junction bases not matched to a gene: 9. The CDR3 is 16 amino acids. CDR3 coding DNA: TGTGCCAGCAGCCTTGGGACTACCTCCACCTACAATGAGCAGTTCTTC. As protein: CASSLGTTSTYNEQFF.

This sequence joins TRBV6-5 and TRBJ2-1, with 9 bases matching TRBD1. Germline assignment: CDR1 MNHEY and CDR2 SVGAGI. Trimming took 3 bases from V and 6 from J; bases not matched to a gene: 6. The CDR3 spans 15 residues. CDR3 nucleotides: TGTGCCAGCAGTTATTCCGGGACAGGGCGCAATGAGCAGTTCTTC. This sequence encodes CASSYSGTGRNEQFF.

This sequence joins TRBV7-9 and TRBJ2-7; 9 positions agree with TRBD2. With 4 bases clipped from V and 0 bases from J, the junction kept 4 bases outside the gene matches. The CDR3 runs to 15 residues. CDR1 SEHNR and CDR2 FQNEAQ come from the germline V gene (reference sequence). Here the CDR3 reads CASSYLAGNSYEQYF. Here the CDR3 DNA reads TGTGCCAGCAGCTACCTAGCGGGAAACTCCTACGAGCAGTACTTC.

The chain recombines TRBV4-3 with TRBJ2-1; D unclear. Per the germline V gene, CDR1 is LGHNA and CDR2 is YSLEER. The CDR3 is 15 residues long. The V end was cut by 3 bases, the J end by 0 bases, with 9 bases between. CDR3 in amino acids: CASSQILSSYNEQFF. For the CDR3, the DNA is TGCGCCAGCAGCCAGATTCTGAGCTCCTACAATGAGCAGTTCTTC.

The chain joins TRBV7-8 to TRBJ1-1, with 10 bases lining up with TRBD1. Germline lookup yields CDR1 SGHVS and CDR2 FQNEAQ. The V gene end was trimmed by 0 bases and the J gene end by 4 bases; junction bases not matched to a gene: 5. The CDR3 length is 16 residues. CDR3 nucleotides: TGTGCCAGCAGCTTAGCGCTTGGGGACAGGGGCACTGAAGCTTTCTTT. This codes for CASSLALGDRGTEAFF.

This chain links TRBV27 with TRBJ2-7; D unresolved. The ends were cut back, 2 bases at V and 2 bases at J, with 10 bases in the middle. CDR1 MNHEY and CDR2 SMNVEV come from the germline V gene (reference sequence). The CDR3 contains 14 residues. CDR3 amino acids: CASSLIGRPYEQYF. The CDR3, as DNA: TGTGCCAGCAGTTTAATAGGACGGCCCTACGAGCAGTACTTC.

The chain has TRBV12-3 or TRBV12-4 and TRBJ1-1; TRBD1 might be the D (5 bases). The CDR3 has 13 residues. V lost 2 bases and J lost 10, with 14 bases in between. DNA for the CDR3: TGTGCCAGCAGTTTATTTGGAACGGGGGGAGCTTTCTTT. Its translation is CASSLFGTGGAFF.

The gene calls are TRBV5-1 and TRBJ2-3, with a tentative D call TRBD1 (6 bases). This CDR3 is 15 amino acids long. Germline CDR1 is SGHRS and CDR2 is YFSETQ. V was cut by 4 bases and J by 2 bases, with 14 bases left in between. The CDR3 protein is CASSDGQYNTDTQYF. The CDR3 region has the DNA TGCGCCAGCAGCGACGGACAGTATAACACAGATACGCAGTATTTT.

This rearrangement joins TRBV27 to TRBJ2-5; D gene unclear. This CDR3 comprises 13 residues. The V gene lost 6 bases and the J gene lost 1 base, with 9 bases spanning the gap. Germline assignment: CDR1 MNHEY and CDR2 SMNVEV (reference sequence). This CDR3 reads CASRMDVQETQYF. CDR3 DNA sequence: TGTGCCAGCAGAATGGATGTCCAAGAGACCCAGTACTTC.

This chain links TRBV4-3 with TRBJ1-1; D is unresolved. The CDR3 spans 14 residues. The ends were cut back, 0 bases at V and 6 bases at J, with 11 bases in the middle. In germline, CDR1 is LGHNA, CDR2 YSLEER. DNA for the CDR3: TGCGCCAGCAGCCAAGATCGGGGTCGGGCTGAAGCTTTCTTT. Encoded protein: CASSQDRGRAEAFF.

The V call is TRBV6-6, the J call TRBJ1-1, with 7 bases lining up with TRBD1. V shed 4 bases and J 4 bases; nucleotides not matched to a gene: 3. Germline CDR1 MNHNY, CDR2 SVGAGI (reference sequence). CDR3 size: 13 residues. CDR3 in DNA: TGTGCCAGCAGTTTTCAGGGGGGCACTGAAGCTTTCTTT. Translated: CASSFQGGTEAFF.

This rearrangement joins TRBV27 to TRBJ2-1; D is ambiguous. Trimming left V 6 bases short and J 3 bases short, with 3 bases between. The germline CDR1 and CDR2 sequences are MNHEY and SMNVEV (reference sequence). The CDR3 spans 11 residues. CDR3 bases: TGTGCCAGCAGGCACTACAATGAGCAGTTCTTC. This sequence encodes CASRHYNEQFF.

V is TRBV4-1 and J is TRBJ2-3; D is possibly TRBD2 (6 bases). Germline-derived CDR1 and CDR2 are MGHRA and YSYEKL. V dropped 0 bases and J dropped 10 bases, with 11 bases sitting between them. This CDR3 comprises 13 residues. CDR3 DNA sequence: TGCGCCAGCAGCCAAGATACGGAGCGGGCGCAGTATTTT. It translates to CASSQDTERAQYF.

The chain has TRBV29-1 and TRBJ2-5; D uncertain. This CDR3 region has 14 residues. V lost 0 bases and J lost 5, with 13 bases in between. Per the germline V gene, CDR1 is SQVTM and CDR2 is ANQGSEA. CDR3 in DNA: TGCAGCGTTGAAGAAGGTCGCATTGGCGAGACCCAGTACTTC. It translates to CSVEEGRIGETQYF.

V and J are TRBV29-1 and TRBJ2-4; D possibly matches TRBD1 or TRBD2 (5 bases each). V shed 0 bases and J shed 8 bases, with 8 bases lying between them. The CDR3 extends over 12 amino acids. Looked up from germline, CDR1 is SQVTM and CDR2 is ANQGSEA. Here the CDR3 reads CSVEELGDIQYF. Written as DNA, the CDR3 is TGCAGCGTTGAAGAGTTGGGGGACATTCAGTACTTC.

This rearrangement joins TRBV12-3 or TRBV12-4 to TRBJ1-5, with no clear D. The CDR3 has 15 residues. Trimming took off 8 bases at V and 2 bases at J, with 16 bases between the two ends. The CDR3 loop is CASLRNRRGNQPQHF. For the CDR3, the DNA is TGTGCCAGCCTCCGAAACCGGAGAGGCAATCAGCCCCAGCATTTT.

The chain joins TRBV29-1 to TRBJ2-5; TRBD2 matches at 7 bases. V was clipped by 4 bases and J by 5 bases; unmatched bases: 4. There are 12 residues in the CDR3. Germline lookup yields CDR1 SQVTM and CDR2 ANQGSEA. CDR3 nucleotide sequence: TGCAGCGTTGCTTTACTAGCGGAGACCCAGTACTTC. Protein product: CSVALLAETQYF.

The chain joins TRBV11-3 to TRBJ2-1, with unresolved D. This CDR3 region has 13 residues. The germline gives CDR1 SGHNT, CDR2 YENEEA. V was shortened by 2 bases and J by 7 bases, with 9 bases between the two germline ends. The chain's CDR3 is CASSLLRRNEQFF. CDR3 nucleotide sequence: TGTGCCAGCAGCTTACTGCGGCGGAATGAGCAGTTCTTC.

V usage is TRBV20-1 and J usage is TRBJ1-2; D gene ambiguous. With 6 bases removed from V and 0 bases from J, the gap between germline ends came to 8 bases. This CDR3 has 12 residues. Germline assignment: CDR1 DFQATT and CDR2 SNEGSKA (reference sequence). The CDR3 DNA follows: TGCAGTGCCGCTCTTGCTAACTATGGCTACACCTTC. Its protein product is CSAALANYGYTF.

This clonotype was seen a handful of times. This chain connects TRBV9 to TRBJ1-4, with D possibly TRBD1 on 5 matching bases. Trimming removed 3 bases from V and 7 bases from J, with 10 bases in between. The length of the CDR3 is 13 residues. CDR1 and CDR2 (germline): SGDLS, YYNGEE. The CDR3 here is CASSEQGSEKLFF. The DNA for the CDR3 is TGTGCCAGCAGCGAGCAGGGAAGTGAAAAACTGTTTTTT. Based on the CDR3 plus reference TRBV9 and TRBJ1-4, the full variable domain is DSGVTQTPKHLITATGQRVTLRCSPRSGDLSVYWYQQSLDQGLQFLIQYYNGEERAKGNILERFSAQQFPDLHSELNLSSLELGDSALYFCASSEQGSEKLFFGSGTQLSVL.

Of note for this clonotype: Germline and junction disagree at one end, which may indicate a read error. The genes are TRBV7-7 and TRBJ1-1; 10 nucleotides align to TRBD1. Germline V lookup: CDR1 SSHAT, CDR2 FNYEAQ (reference sequence). CDR3 size: 17 residues. For the CDR3, the DNA is TGTGCTAGCAGCTTTTCCGGGACAGGGGTACCTGACACTGAAGCTTTCTTT. Encoded protein: CASSFSGTGVPDTEAFF.

V gene TRBV28 combines with J gene TRBJ1-4, with D perhaps TRBD1 (6 bases). Trimming took off 6 bases at V and 5 bases at J, with 19 bases between the two ends. The germline CDR1 and CDR2 sequences are MDHEN and SYDVKM. CDR3 length: 16 residues. The CDR3 bases are TGTGCCAGCAGCCGACCCGGCAGGGGAGAGAATGAAAAACTGTTTTTT. This gives the protein CASSRPGRGENEKLFF. Filled out from reference TRBV28 and TRBJ1-4, the complete variable domain reads DVKVTQSSRYLVKRTGEKVFLECVQDMDHENMFWYRQDPGLGLRLIYFSYDVKMKEKGDIPEGYSVSREKKERFSLILESASTNQTSMYLCASSRPGRGENEKLFFGSGTQLSVL.

The chain employs TRBV7-9 and TRBJ1-4; the D is unclear. Germline V gives CDR1 SEHNR, CDR2 FQNEAQ (reference sequence). The CDR3 contains 13 residues. V was shortened by 2 bases and J by 8 bases, with 9 bases between the two germline ends. DNA for the CDR3: TGTGCCAGCAGCTTATTACCGGGAGAAAAACTGTTTTTT. Residues: CASSLLPGEKLFF.

In the case of this clonotype: A much larger clone differs from this one at a single base, so this may be a read error. The chain is built from TRBV27 and TRBJ2-4; D not resolved. Judging by the DNA end, TRBJ2-7 fits better; the J call may be wrong. Germline CDR1 is MNHEY and CDR2 is SMNVEV (reference sequence). CDR3 length: 12 residues. CDR3 bases: TGTGCCAGCAGCCAGAGCTCCCACGAGCAGTACTTC. As protein: CASSQSSHEQYF.

The V call is TRBV7-2, the J call TRBJ1-5, with TRBD1 as a possible D gene (5 bases). The CDR3 is made up of 15 amino acids. V lost 3 bases and J lost 4, with 13 bases in between. CDR1 and CDR2 from the germline V gene are SGHTA and FQGNSA. For the CDR3, the DNA is TGTGCCAGCAGCTTTAAGGGGAGCCTGAATCAGCCCCAGCATTTT. Translated: CASSFKGSLNQPQHF.